Shown below are 18 T cell receptor beta chains from a single sample sequenced in a study of beta chain features in type 1 diabetes. These receptors' targets are unknown. Study-level results: There was a moderate but significant shortening of TCRB CDR3s in all four CD4+ subsets of Type 1 diabetes patients.

The study reverse transcribed the entire isolated RNA, so it sequenced expressed TCRB transcripts. Method: immunoSEQ multiplex PCR; TCRdb's copy keeps in-frame clones and lacks some. The data show some 350,000 clones, with about 10% seen just once and 0.45% to 0.65% held by the top ten. The sample taken for sequencing was central memory CD4+ T cells from blood. These receptor sequences come from a man aged 25 to 40 with type 1 diabetes.

The table lists this clone with a few counts. The sample carries other DNA sequences with the same CDR3. The chain is built from TRBV7-9 and TRBJ1-1; the D gene is possibly TRBD1 (5 bases). The germline V gene encodes CDR1 SEHNR and CDR2 FQNEAQ (reference sequence). This CDR3 has 13 amino acids. V was pared by 3 bases and J by 1 base, with 6 bases between. DNA for the CDR3: TGTGCCAGCAGCTTTACAGGGAACACTGAAGCTTTCTTT. This encodes CASSFTGNTEAFF. The full variable domain, completed using reference TRBV7-9 and TRBJ1-1, is DTGVSQNPRHKITKRGQNVTFRCDPISEHNRLYWYRQTLGQGPEFLTYFQNEAQLEKSRLLSDRFSAERPKGSFSTLEIQRTEQGDSAMYLCASSFTGNTEAFFGQGTRLTVV.

This clone was counted between two and nine times. The chain recombines TRBV11-1 with TRBJ2-7; no firm D call. Germline assignment: CDR1 SGHAT and CDR2 FQDESV (reference sequence). The germline V and J ends were trimmed by 1 base and 5 bases, with 15 bases remaining between them. The CDR3 sequence is 15 residues long. The CDR3, as DNA: TGTGCCAGCAGCTTAGGGGTGCCAGGTCAGGACGAGCAGTACTTC. Amino acids: CASSLGVPGQDEQYF.

The J gene is TRBJ1-5, the V gene TRBV7-3, with a tentative D call TRBD1 (6 bases). This CDR3 is 14 amino acids long. Germline V lookup: CDR1 SGHTA, CDR2 FQGTGA. Trimming took off 1 base at V and 7 bases at J, with 11 bases between the two ends. The CDR3 protein is CASSLRGAEQPQHF. For the CDR3, the DNA is TGTGCCAGCAGCTTAAGGGGGGCCGAGCAGCCCCAGCATTTT.

This clone was observed a handful of times. The chain is built from TRBV7-2 and TRBJ2-7, with TRBD1 matching over 8 bases. The CDR3 consists of 16 residues. The germline gives CDR1 SGHTA, CDR2 FQGNSA. V lost 6 bases to trimming and J lost 2 bases; unmatched junction nucleotides: 12. CDR3 nucleotides: TGTGCCAGCAGTCTACCGACAGGGGCCTACACCTACGAGCAGTACTTC. Protein: CASSLPTGAYTYEQYF.

V usage is TRBV29-1 and J usage is TRBJ1-5; 9 bases agree with TRBD1. The CDR3 contains 14 residues. The V segment lost 7 bases and the J segment 1 base; nucleotides outside the gene matches: 5. Germline V CDR1 and CDR2: SQVTM, ANQGSEA. DNA for the CDR3: TGCAGCGCCGGGACAGGGAACAGCAATCAGCCCCAGCATTTT. It encodes CSAGTGNSNQPQHF.

This clone was picked up many times. The chain links TRBV2 to TRBJ1-5; 7 nucleotides match TRBD1. CDR1 and CDR2 from the germline V gene are SNHLY and FYNNEI. V gave up 6 bases and J gave up 4 bases; unmatched junction bases: 9. The CDR3 contains 15 residues. CDR3 sequence (DNA): TGTGCCAGCAGATCACAGGGGCTACTAAATCAGCCCCAGCATTTT. It specifies CASRSQGLLNQPQHF.

This chain connects TRBV28 to TRBJ1-1; the D is unclear. CDR3 length: 12 residues. Germline-derived CDR1 and CDR2 are MDHEN and SYDVKM. Trimming stripped 5 bases from V and 3 bases from J, with 7 bases between. The CDR3 DNA reads as TGTGCCAGCAGTAGAAGTCACACTGAAGCTTTCTTT. Amino acids: CASSRSHTEAFF.

The chain links TRBV5-6 to TRBJ2-3; 7 bases align to TRBD2. The V segment lost 3 bases and the J segment 3 bases; nucleotides outside the gene matches: 4. The germline V gene has CDR1 SGHDT and CDR2 YYEEEE. This CDR3 has 14 residues. The CDR3 coding sequence is TGTGCCAGCAGCTCGACTAGCCGGACAGATACGCAGTATTTT. This codes for CASSSTSRTDTQYF.

V usage is TRBV25-1 and J usage is TRBJ1-2, with 7 positions matching TRBD1. Trimming removed 5 bases from V and 4 bases from J; junction bases left unmatched: 7. The CDR3 extends over 14 amino acids. CDR1 MGHDK and CDR2 SYGVNS come from the germline V gene. This chain's CDR3 is CASSYSGQRYGYTF. The CDR3 DNA is TGTGCCAGCAGTTACTCGGGACAGCGCTATGGCTACACCTTC.

The rearrangement joins TRBV29-1 to TRBJ2-2; 10 bases align to TRBD1. The germline CDR1 and CDR2 sequences are SQVTM and ANQGSEA. The V and J ends lost 4 bases and 0 bases, in that order; junction bases with no gene match: 8. CDR3 size: 17 residues. The CDR3 is CSVAGTGAQTNTGELFF. In DNA, the CDR3 is TGCAGCGTTGCTGGGACAGGGGCCCAAACGAACACCGGGGAGCTGTTTTTT.

The chain uses TRBV11-1 and TRBJ1-1; 7 bases align to TRBD1. Germline V gene lookup returns CDR1 SGHAT and CDR2 FQDESV (reference sequence). The CDR3 totals 13 residues. V shed 8 bases and J 2 bases; nucleotides not matched to a gene: 5. CDR3 bases: TGTGCCAGCGGGGACAGATTAAACACTGAAGCTTTCTTT. As protein: CASGDRLNTEAFF.

A few counts support this clone. The rearrangement links TRBV9 to TRBJ2-5; possible D gene TRBD1, 5 bases. The length of the CDR3 is 13 residues. Trimming took off 0 bases at V and 4 bases at J, with 7 bases between the two ends. Looked up from germline, CDR1 is SGDLS and CDR2 is YYNGEE. Here the CDR3 DNA reads TGTGCCAGCAGCGTAGGGACAATAGAGACCCAGTACTTC. Protein sequence: CASSVGTIETQYF.

This clone turned up a few times. The CDR3 nucleotides read TGTGCCTGGAGTGTAGGCGGAGCGGGTCAGCCCCAGCATTTT. This gives the protein CAWSVGGAGQPQHF. The chain combines TRBV30 with TRBJ1-5; D not certain. V was clipped by 0 bases and J by 6 bases, with 12 bases between them. The CDR3 is 14 amino acids. The germline gives CDR1 GTSNPN, CDR2 SVGIG (reference sequence).

This clone came up once. The chain links TRBV28 to TRBJ1-2; D is perhaps TRBD1 (6 bases). The CDR3 is made up of 14 amino acids. Per the germline V gene, CDR1 is MDHEN and CDR2 is SYDVKM. Trimming shortened V by 5 bases and J by 2 bases, and 12 bases separated the two germline ends. CDR3 bases: TGTGCCAGCAGTCAACTACAGGGCAACTATGGCTACACCTTC. Translation: CASSQLQGNYGYTF.

The chain has TRBV6-5 and TRBJ2-5; D unclear. The ends were cut back, 2 bases at V and 5 bases at J, with 12 bases in the middle. CDR3 size: 14 residues. Germline V CDR1 and CDR2: MNHEY, SVGAGI. DNA for the CDR3: TGTGCCAGCAGTTACGGTGACCCCCGGGAGACCCAGTACTTC. Its protein is CASSYGDPRETQYF.

This clone turned up a few times. The genes are TRBV2 and TRBJ2-3, with unresolved D. V gave up 6 bases and J gave up 0 bases, with 10 bases separating them. The CDR3 is 14 amino acids. Germline CDR1 reads SNHLY; CDR2 reads FYNNEI. The CDR3, as DNA: TGTGCCAGCAGGGTCGGGCCGAGCACAGATACGCAGTATTTT. As protein: CASRVGPSTDTQYF.

V gene TRBV19 combines with J gene TRBJ2-7, with TRBD1 matching over 7 bases. The CDR3 runs to 14 residues. Trimming removed 7 bases from V and 7 bases from J; junction bases left unmatched: 13. CDR1 is LNHDA and CDR2 is SQIVND in the germline V gene (reference sequence). The CDR3 loop reads CASKGAAGSGEQYF. CDR3 DNA: TGTGCCAGTAAGGGGGCGGCAGGGTCTGGAGAGCAGTACTTC.

This rearrangement joins TRBV28 to TRBJ1-1; D is perhaps TRBD1 (5 bases). The CDR3 has 15 amino acids. With 6 bases removed from V and 0 bases from J, the gap between germline ends came to 14 bases. Germline lookup yields CDR1 MDHEN and CDR2 SYDVKM. DNA for the CDR3: TGTGCCAGCAGCCCGGGGACTGACATGAACACTGAAGCTTTCTTT. As protein: CASSPGTDMNTEAFF.